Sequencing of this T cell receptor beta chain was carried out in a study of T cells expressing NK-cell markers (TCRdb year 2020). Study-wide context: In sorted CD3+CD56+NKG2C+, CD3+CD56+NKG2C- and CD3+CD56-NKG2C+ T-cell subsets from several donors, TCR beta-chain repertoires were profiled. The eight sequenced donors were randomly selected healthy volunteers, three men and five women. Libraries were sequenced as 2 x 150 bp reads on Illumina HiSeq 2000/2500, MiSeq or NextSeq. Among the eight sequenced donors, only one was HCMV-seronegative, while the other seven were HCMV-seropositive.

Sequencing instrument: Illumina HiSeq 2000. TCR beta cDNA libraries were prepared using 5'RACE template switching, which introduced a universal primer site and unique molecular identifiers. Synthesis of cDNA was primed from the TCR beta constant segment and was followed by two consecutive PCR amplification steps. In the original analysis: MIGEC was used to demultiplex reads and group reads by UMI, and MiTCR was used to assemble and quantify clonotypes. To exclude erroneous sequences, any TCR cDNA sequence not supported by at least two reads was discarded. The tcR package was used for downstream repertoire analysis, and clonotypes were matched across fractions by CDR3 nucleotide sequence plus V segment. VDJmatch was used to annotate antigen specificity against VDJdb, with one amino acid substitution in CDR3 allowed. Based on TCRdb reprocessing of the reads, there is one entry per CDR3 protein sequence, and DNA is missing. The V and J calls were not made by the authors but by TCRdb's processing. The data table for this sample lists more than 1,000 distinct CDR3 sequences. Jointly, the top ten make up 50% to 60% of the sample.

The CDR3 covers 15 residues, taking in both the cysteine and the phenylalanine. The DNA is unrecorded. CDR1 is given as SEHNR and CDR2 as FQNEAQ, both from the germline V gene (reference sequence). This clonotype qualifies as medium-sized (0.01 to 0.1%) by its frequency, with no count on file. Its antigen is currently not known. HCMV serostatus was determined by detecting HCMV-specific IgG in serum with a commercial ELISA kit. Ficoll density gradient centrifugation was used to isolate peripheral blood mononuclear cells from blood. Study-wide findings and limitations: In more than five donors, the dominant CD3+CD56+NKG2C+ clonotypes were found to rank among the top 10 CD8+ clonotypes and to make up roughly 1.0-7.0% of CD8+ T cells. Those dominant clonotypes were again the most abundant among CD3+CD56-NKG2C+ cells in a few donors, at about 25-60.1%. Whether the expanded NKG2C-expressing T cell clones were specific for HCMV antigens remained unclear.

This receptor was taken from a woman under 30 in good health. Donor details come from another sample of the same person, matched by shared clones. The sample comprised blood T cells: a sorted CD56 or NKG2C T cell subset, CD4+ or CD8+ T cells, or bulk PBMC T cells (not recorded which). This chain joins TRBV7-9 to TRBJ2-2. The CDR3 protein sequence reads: CASSLVVVNTGELFF.